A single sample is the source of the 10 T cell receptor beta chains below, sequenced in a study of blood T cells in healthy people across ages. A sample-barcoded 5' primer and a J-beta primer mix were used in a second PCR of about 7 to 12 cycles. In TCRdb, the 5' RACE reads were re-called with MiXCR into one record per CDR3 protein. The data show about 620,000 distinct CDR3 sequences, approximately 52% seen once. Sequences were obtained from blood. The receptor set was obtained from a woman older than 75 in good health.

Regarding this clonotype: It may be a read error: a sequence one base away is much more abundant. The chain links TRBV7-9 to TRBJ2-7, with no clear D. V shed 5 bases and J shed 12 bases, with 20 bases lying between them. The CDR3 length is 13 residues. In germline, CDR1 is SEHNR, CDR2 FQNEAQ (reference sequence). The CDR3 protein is CASSQSPLEEWYF. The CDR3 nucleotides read TGTGCCAGCAGCCAATCCCCGCTGGAAGAGTGGTACTTC.

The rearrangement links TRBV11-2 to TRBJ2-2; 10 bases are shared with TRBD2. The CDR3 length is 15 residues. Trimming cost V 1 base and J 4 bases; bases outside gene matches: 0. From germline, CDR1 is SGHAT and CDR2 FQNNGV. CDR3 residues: CASSLASGGTGELFF. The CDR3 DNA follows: TGTGCCAGCAGCTTAGCTAGCGGGGGCACCGGGGAGCTGTTTTTT.

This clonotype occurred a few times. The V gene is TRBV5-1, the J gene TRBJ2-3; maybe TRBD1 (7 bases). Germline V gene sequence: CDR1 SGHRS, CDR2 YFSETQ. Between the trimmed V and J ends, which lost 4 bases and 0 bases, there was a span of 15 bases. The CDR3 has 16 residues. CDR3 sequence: CASSPGTAGSTDTQYF. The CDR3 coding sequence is TGCGCCAGCAGCCCGGGGACAGCGGGTAGCACAGATACGCAGTATTTT.

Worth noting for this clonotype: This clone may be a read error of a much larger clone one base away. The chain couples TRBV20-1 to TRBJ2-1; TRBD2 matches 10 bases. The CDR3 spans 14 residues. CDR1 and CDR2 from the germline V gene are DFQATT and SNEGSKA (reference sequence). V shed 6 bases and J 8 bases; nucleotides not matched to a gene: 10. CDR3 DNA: TGCAGTGCGCGCGGACTAGCGGTTTACGATGAGCAGTTCTTC. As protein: CSARGLAVYDEQFF.

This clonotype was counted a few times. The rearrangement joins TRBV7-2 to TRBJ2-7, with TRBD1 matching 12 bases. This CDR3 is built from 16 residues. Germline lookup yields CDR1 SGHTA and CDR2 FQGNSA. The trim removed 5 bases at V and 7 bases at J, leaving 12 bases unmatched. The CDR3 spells CASSRPGTGGFNEQYF. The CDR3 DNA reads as TGTGCCAGCAGCAGACCCGGGACAGGGGGCTTCAATGAGCAGTACTTC. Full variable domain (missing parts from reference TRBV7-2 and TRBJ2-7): GAGVSQSPSNKVTEKGKDVELRCDPISGHTALYWYRQSLGQGLEFLIYFQGNSAPDKSGLPSDRFSAERTGGSVSTLTIQRTQQEDSAVYLCASSRPGTGGFNEQYFGPGTRLTVT.

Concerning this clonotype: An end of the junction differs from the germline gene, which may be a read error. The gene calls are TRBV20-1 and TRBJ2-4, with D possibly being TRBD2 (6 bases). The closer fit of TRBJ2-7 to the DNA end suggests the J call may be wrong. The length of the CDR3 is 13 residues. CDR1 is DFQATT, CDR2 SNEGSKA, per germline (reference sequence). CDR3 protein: CSAGDGGSYEQYF. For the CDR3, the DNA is TGCAGTGCTGGAGATGGGGGGTCCTACGAGCAGTACTTC.

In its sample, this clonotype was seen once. CDR3 region: CAWTLGTVTYGQYF. The CDR3 DNA is TGTGCCTGGACTCTTGGGACAGTAACCTACGGGCAGTACTTC. The chain recombines TRBV30 with TRBJ2-5; 7 bases match TRBD1. The CDR3 has 14 residues. The V and J ends lost 4 bases and 11 bases, in that order; junction bases with no gene match: 16. Germline-derived CDR1 and CDR2 are GTSNPN and SVGIG (reference sequence).

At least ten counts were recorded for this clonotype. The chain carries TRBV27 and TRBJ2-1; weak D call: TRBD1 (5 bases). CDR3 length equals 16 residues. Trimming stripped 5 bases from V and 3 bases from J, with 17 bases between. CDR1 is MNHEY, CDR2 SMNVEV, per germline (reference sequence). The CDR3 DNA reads TGTGCCAGCAGTGGGGCAGGGCGCTCCCTCTACAATGAGCAGTTCTTC. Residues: CASSGAGRSLYNEQFF.

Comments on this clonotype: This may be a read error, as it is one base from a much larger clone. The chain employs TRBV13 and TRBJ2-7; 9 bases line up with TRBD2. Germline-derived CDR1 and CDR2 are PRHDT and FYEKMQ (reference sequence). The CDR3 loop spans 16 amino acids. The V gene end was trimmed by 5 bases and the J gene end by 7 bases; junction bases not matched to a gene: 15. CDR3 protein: CASSPVAGVLNNEQYF. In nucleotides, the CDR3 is TGTGCCAGCAGCCCTGTAGCGGGAGTCCTTAACAATGAGCAGTACTTC.

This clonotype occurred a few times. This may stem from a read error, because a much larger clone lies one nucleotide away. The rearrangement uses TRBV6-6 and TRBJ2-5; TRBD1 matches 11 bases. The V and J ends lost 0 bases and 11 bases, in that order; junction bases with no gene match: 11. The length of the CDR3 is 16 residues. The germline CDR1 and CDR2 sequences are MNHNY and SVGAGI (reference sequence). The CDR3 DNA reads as TGTGCCAGCAGTTACTCGGGGACAGGGGGACCAAGTGAGCAGTACTTC. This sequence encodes CASSYSGTGGPSEQYF.